This T cell receptor (beta chain) comes out of a study of blood T cells in healthy people across ages. Germline V gene sequence: CDR1 SGHTA, CDR2 FQGNSA. CDR3 length: 13 amino acids. V was shortened by 5 bases and J by 5 bases, with 12 bases between the two germline ends. The use of a sample-barcoded 5' primer and a J-beta primer mix characterized a second PCR of roughly 7 to 11 cycles. From the 5' RACE reads, TCRdb called clonotypes with MiXCR, one entry per CDR3 protein. The sample lists under 2 million distinct CDR3 sequences, roughly 30% occurring once. J is TRBJ2-5 and V is TRBV7-2; no clear D. The source is a woman under 40 in good health. The source material was blood. CDR3 region: CASSPMLPETQYF. The CDR3 region has the DNA TGTGCCAGCAGCCCCATGCTGCCCGAGACCCAGTACTTC. The full variable domain, its missing parts supplied by reference TRBV7-2 and TRBJ2-5, is GAGVSQSPSNKVTEKGKDVELRCDPISGHTALYWYRQSLGQGLEFLIYFQGNSAPDKSGLPSDRFSAERTGGSVSTLTIQRTQQEDSAVYLCASSPMLPETQYFGPGTRLLVL.